One T cell receptor (beta chain) is described in this entry. With V trimmed by 6 bases and J by 4 bases, 8 bases remained unmatched. The CDR3 consists of 15 residues. Per the germline V gene, CDR1 is LGHDT and CDR2 is YNNKEL (reference sequence). This sample stems from a study of blood T cell repertoires in COVID-19. Authors' data handling: It was from reference gene primer amplification that nucleated cell counts were estimated. Sequencing used immunoSEQ multiplex PCR; TCRdb keeps in-frame clones, though not all of them. The DNA gave D and trimming, while V, J and clone size come from that table. The sample carries over 350,000 clones, roughly nine tenths recorded once.

The chain is built from TRBV3-1 (or the pseudogene TRBV3-2) and TRBJ2-1, with 8 bases that match TRBD2. Source material: PBMCs or T cells enriched from blood (not recorded which). The sequence came from a woman in her thirties or forties who had been exposed to COVID-19. CDR3 sequence: CASSRTSSAYNEQFF. The CDR3 region has the DNA TGTGCCAGCAGTCGGACTAGCTCCGCGTACAATGAGCAGTTCTTC.